This T cell receptor (beta chain) came from a study of a mutant IDH1 vaccine in newly diagnosed glioma. In the study overall: Eight vaccine doses were administered to patients at weeks 1, 3, 5, 7, 11, 15, 19 and 23. First vaccine doses came 4-6 weeks after radiotherapy alone, or with temozolomide cycles. It was radiotherapy, temozolomide, or both that patients received previously, with most receiving both.

A note on this clone: Its specificity is not known.

This sample's time point: week 23, last vaccination. Mutant IDH1 20-mer peptide, at 300 ug, made up each vaccine dose, with topical imiquimod. Assay used: immunoSEQ multiplex PCR; TCRdb lists only in-frame clones, some missing. The repertoire consists of some 26,000 clones, with 82% occurring once and the leading ten covering 17%. Study results and limitations: Most patients, around 93%, showed vaccine-induced immune responses.

V was cut by 0 bases and J by 5 bases, with 16 bases left in between. The CDR3 is 16 residues long. Germline V lookup: CDR1 SGHRS, CDR2 YFSETQ. The V gene is TRBV5-1, the J gene TRBJ2-3; D not resolved. Sample: PBMCs, taken from a glioma patient whose treatment included an IDH1 peptide vaccine. The TCR was taken from a woman in her 30s with glioma. The CDR3 nucleotides are TGCGCCAGCAGCTTGGGTAGCCGTACCCCCATAGATACGCAGTATTTT. Encoded protein: CASSLGSRTPIDTQYF.